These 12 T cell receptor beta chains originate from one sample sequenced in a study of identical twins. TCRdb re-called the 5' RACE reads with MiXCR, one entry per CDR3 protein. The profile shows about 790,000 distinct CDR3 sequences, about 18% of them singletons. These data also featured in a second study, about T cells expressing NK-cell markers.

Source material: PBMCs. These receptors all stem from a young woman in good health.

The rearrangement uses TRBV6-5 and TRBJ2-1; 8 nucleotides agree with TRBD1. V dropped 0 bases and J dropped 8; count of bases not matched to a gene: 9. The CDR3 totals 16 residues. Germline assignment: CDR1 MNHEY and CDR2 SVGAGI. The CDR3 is CASSYSSSGGNHEQFF. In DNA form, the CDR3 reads TGTGCCAGCAGTTACTCGAGTTCAGGGGGCAACCATGAGCAGTTCTTC.

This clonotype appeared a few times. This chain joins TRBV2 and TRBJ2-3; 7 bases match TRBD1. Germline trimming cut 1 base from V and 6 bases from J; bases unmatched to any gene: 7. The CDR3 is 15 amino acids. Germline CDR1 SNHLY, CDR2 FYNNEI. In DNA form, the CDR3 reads TGTGCCAGCAGTGAAGACCGACAGGGTGGGGATACGCAGTATTTT. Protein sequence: CASSEDRQGGDTQYF.

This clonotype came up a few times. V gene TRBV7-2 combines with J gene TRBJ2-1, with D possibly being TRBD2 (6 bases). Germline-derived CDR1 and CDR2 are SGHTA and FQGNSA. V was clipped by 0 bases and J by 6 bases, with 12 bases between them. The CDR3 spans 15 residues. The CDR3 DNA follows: TGTGCCAGCAGCTTAGCGGGTGGTAGCGGCAATGAGCAGTTCTTC. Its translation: CASSLAGGSGNEQFF.

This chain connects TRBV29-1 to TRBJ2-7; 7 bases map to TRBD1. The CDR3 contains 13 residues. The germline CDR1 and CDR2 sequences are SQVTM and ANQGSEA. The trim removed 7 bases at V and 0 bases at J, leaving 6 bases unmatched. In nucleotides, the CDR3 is TGCAGCGCACACAGGGGAAGCTCCTACGAGCAGTACTTC. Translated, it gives CSAHRGSSYEQYF.

Here the CDR3 reads CASNRGGRRISGAYEQYF. The CDR3 DNA reads TGTGCCAGCAACCGGGGGGGGAGGAGGATAAGTGGGGCCTACGAGCAGTACTTC. The chain joins TRBV6-1 to TRBJ2-7; TRBD2 aligns across 8 bases. V lost 7 bases and J lost 2; bases outside the gene matches: 19. The CDR3 sequence is 18 residues long. Germline V lookup: CDR1 MNHNS, CDR2 SASEGT.

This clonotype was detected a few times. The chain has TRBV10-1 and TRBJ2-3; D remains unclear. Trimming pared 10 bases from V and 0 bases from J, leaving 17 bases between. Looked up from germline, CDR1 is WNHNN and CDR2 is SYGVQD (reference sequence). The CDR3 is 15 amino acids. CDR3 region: CANLRIAGSTDTQYF. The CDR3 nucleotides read TGCGCCAACCTAAGAATAGCAGGAAGCACAGATACGCAGTATTTT.

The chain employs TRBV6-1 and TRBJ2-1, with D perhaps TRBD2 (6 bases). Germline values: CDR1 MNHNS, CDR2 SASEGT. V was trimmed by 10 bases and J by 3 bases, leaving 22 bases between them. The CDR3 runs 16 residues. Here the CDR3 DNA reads TGTGCCACCCGCCGAACGGGGGATATCGGCTACAATGAGCAGTTCTTC. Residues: CATRRTGDIGYNEQFF.

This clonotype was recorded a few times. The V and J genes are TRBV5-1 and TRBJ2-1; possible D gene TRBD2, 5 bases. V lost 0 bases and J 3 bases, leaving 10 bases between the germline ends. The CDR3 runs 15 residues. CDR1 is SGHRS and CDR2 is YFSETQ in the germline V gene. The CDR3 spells CASSLVRAGYNEQFF. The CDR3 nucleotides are TGCGCCAGCAGCTTGGTGCGGGCGGGCTACAATGAGCAGTTCTTC.

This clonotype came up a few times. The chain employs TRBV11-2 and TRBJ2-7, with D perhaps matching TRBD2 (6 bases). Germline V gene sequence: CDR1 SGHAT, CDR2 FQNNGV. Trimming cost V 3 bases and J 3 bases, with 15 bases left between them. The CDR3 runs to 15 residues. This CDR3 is CASSLIPGLIYEQYF. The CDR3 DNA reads TGTGCCAGCAGCTTGATACCGGGACTCATCTACGAGCAGTACTTC.

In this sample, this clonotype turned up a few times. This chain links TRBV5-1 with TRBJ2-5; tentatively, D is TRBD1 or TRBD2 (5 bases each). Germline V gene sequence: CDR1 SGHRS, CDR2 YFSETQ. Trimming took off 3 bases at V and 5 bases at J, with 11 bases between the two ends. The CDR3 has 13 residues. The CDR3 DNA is TGCGCCAGCAGCTATGAGGGGCAGGAGACCCAGTACTTC. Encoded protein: CASSYEGQETQYF.

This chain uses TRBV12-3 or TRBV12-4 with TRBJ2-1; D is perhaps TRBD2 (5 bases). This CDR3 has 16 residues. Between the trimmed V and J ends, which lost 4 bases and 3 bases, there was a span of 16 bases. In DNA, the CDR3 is TGTGCCAGCAGTTATCCTCTGTCCGGGGACTACAATGAGCAGTTCTTC. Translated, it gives CASSYPLSGDYNEQFF.

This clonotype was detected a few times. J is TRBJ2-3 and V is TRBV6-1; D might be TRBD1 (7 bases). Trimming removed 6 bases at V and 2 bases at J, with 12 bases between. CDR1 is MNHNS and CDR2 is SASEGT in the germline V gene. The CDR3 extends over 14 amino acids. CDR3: CASREGQHTDTQYF. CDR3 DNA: TGTGCCAGCAGGGAGGGACAGCACACAGATACGCAGTATTTT.